This T cell receptor (beta chain) derives from a study of blood T cell repertoires in COVID-19. V was cut by 4 bases and J by 1 base, with 7 bases left in between. The CDR3 loop spans 13 amino acids. CDR1 SNHLY and CDR2 FYNNEI come from the germline V gene. This table comes from immunoSEQ multiplex PCR, and its TCRdb copy is limited to in-frame clones, with some not included. The data contain some 210,000 clones, roughly 86% of them singletons. The sample was peripheral blood. The chain joins TRBV2 to TRBJ1-1; D perhaps matches TRBD1 (6 bases). This TCR derives from a woman aged 40 to 50 with acute or convalescent COVID-19. In nucleotides, the CDR3 is TGTGCCAGCAGTGGGACAGCGAACACTGAAGCTTTCTTT. This codes for CASSGTANTEAFF. Variable domain in full (rest from reference TRBV2 and TRBJ1-1): EPEVTQTPSHQVTQMGQEVILRCVPISNHLYFYWYRQILGQKVEFLVSFYNNEISEKSEIFDDQFSVERPDGSNFTLKIRSTKLEDSAMYFCASSGTANTEAFFGQGTRLTVV.